The text below deals with one T cell receptor beta chain. Original data processing: Amplification of reference gene primers provided the estimated nucleated cell counts. Some clones are missing from TCRdb's copy, which holds only in-frame ones; the method was immunoSEQ multiplex PCR. V and J calls and clone size come straight from that table; D and trimming were deduced from the DNA. The sample has approximately 170,000 clones; approximately 80% are singletons. The data belong to a study of blood T cell repertoires in COVID-19. The germline CDR1 and CDR2 sequences are KGHDR and SFDVKD. The CDR3 totals 14 residues. V gave up 1 base and J gave up 6 bases; unmatched junction bases: 2.

The receptor's source is a woman aged 70-85 years with COVID-19, enrolled during active disease. Sequences were obtained from peripheral blood. The V gene is TRBV24-1, the J gene TRBJ1-2, with 9 nucleotides matching TRBD1. CDR3 in DNA: TGTGCCACCAGTGATTTTACAGGGGGCAATGGCTACACCTTC. This encodes CATSDFTGGNGYTF.